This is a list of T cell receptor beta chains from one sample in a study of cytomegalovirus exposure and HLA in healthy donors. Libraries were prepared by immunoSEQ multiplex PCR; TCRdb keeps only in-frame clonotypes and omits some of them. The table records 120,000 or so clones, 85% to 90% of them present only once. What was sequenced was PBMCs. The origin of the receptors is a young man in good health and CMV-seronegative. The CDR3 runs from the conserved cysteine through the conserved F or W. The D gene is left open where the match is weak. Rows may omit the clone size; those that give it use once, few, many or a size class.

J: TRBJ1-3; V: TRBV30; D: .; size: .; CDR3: CAWSLGPRTNTIYF; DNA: TGTGCCTGGAGTTTGGGGCCGAGAACTAACACCATATATTTT
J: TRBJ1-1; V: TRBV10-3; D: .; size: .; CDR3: CAISDRVMNTEAFF; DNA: TGTGCCATCAGTGACCGGGTCATGAACACTGAAGCTTTCTTT
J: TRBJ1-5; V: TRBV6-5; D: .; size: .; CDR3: CASSYSSLGGKPQHF; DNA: TGTGCCAGCAGTTACTCGAGTCTAGGGGGAAAGCCCCAGCATTTT
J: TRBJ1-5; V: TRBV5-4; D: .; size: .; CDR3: CASSQDWNQPQHF; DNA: TGTGCCAGCAGCCAGGACTGGAATCAGCCCCAGCATTTT
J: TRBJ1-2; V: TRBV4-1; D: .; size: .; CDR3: CASSQDHTGNYGYTF; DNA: TGCGCCAGCAGCCAAGATCATACGGGGAACTATGGCTACACCTTC
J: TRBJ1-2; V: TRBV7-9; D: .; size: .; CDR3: CASSPIFGRNYGYTF; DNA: TGTGCCAGCAGCCCCATTTTTGGCCGTAACTATGGCTACACCTTC
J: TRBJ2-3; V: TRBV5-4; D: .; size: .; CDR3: CASSLRQGTDTQYF; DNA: TGTGCCAGCAGCTTGCGGCAGGGGACAGATACGCAGTATTTT
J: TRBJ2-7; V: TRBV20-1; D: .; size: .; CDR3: CSVSEGYEQYF; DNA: TGCAGTGTCAGCGAGGGCTACGAGCAGTACTTC
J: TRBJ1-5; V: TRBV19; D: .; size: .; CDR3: CASGLHRANQPQHF; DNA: TGTGCCAGTGGGCTGCACAGAGCAAATCAGCCCCAGCATTTT
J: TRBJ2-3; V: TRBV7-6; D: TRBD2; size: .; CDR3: CASSFRGGGLGTDTQYF; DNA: TGTGCCAGCAGCTTTCGCGGGGGAGGTTTAGGCACAGATACGCAGTATTTT
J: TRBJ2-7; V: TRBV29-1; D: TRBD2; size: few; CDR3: CSVGTGTSSYEQYF; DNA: TGCAGCGTGGGTACCGGGACTAGCTCCTACGAGCAGTACTTC
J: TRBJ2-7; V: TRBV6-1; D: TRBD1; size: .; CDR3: CASSDRDRDGFSYEQYF; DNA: TGTGCCAGCAGTGATAGGGACAGGGATGGATTCTCCTACGAGCAGTACTTC
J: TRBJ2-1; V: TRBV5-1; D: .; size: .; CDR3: CASSLAGTSSYNEQFF; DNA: TGCGCCAGCAGCTTGGCGGGTACCAGCTCCTACAATGAGCAGTTCTTC
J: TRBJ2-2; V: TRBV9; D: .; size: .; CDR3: CASSTGWSGELFF; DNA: TGTGCCTCTTCTACAGGCTGGTCCGGGGAGCTGTTTTTT
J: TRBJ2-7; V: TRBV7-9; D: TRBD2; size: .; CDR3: CASSLGLAGVSGEQYF; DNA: TGTGCCAGCAGCTTAGGCCTAGCGGGAGTCTCGGGGGAGCAGTACTTC
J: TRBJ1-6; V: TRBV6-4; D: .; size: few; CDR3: CASSAVENSPLHF; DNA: TGTGCCAGCAGTGCAGTTGAAAATTCACCCCTCCACTTT
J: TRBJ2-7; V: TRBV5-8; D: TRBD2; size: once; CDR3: CASSPLAGGGEQYF; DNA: TGTGCCAGCAGCCCCCTAGCGGGAGGCGGCGAGCAGTACTTC
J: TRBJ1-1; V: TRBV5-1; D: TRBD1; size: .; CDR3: CASSGTGGNTEAFF; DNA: TGCGCCAGCAGCGGGACAGGGGGGAACACTGAAGCTTTCTTT
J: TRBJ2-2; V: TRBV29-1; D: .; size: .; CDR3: CSGSSRTGELFF; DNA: TGCAGCGGTTCTAGTCGCACCGGGGAGCTGTTTTTT
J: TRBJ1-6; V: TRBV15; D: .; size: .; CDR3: CATIPGTEGEPLHF; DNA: TGTGCCACCATACCAGGGACCGAGGGGGAACCCCTCCACTTT
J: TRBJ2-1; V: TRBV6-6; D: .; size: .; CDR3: CASTRYNEQFF; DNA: TGTGCCAGCACGAGGTACAATGAGCAGTTCTTC
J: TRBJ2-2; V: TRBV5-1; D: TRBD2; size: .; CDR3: CASSGREGTGELFF; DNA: TGCGCCAGCAGCGGGCGGGAGGGCACCGGGGAGCTGTTTTTT
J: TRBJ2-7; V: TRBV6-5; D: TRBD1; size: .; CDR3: CASRTGQGESHEQYF; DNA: TGTGCCAGCAGGACAGGACAGGGAGAATCCCACGAGCAGTACTTC
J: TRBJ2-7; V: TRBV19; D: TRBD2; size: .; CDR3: CASRTTSGVNEQYF; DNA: TGTGCCAGTAGGACAACTAGCGGTGTAAACGAGCAGTACTTC
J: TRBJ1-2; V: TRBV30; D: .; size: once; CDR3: CASATVGGYGVFGYTF; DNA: TGTGCGTCGGCCACCGTAGGGGGATATGGGGTATTCGGCTACACCTTC
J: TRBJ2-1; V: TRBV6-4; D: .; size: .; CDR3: CASSEGDSNEQFF; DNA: TGTGCCAGCAGTGAAGGAGACTCCAATGAGCAGTTCTTC
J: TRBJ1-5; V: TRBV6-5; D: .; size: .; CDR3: CASRGHDNQPQHF; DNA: TGTGCCAGCAGGGGACACGACAATCAGCCCCAGCATTTT
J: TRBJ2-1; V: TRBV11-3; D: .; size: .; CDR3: CASSLLGSNNEQFF; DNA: TGTGCCAGCAGCTTGCTGGGCAGCAACAATGAGCAGTTCTTC
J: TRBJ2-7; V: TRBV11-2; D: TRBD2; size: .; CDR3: CASSQSGGQSSYEQYF; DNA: TGTGCCAGCAGCCAGAGCGGGGGCCAGAGCTCCTACGAGCAGTACTTC